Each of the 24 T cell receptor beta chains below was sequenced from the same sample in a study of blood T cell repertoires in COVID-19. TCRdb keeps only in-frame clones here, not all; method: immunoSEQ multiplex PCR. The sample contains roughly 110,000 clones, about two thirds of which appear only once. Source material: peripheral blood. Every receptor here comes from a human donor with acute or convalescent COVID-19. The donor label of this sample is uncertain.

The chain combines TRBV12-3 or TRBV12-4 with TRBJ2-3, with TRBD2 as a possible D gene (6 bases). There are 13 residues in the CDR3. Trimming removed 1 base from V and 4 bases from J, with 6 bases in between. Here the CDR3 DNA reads TGTGCCAGCAGTTTAGGGGGGGCAGATACGCAGTATTTT. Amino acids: CASSLGGADTQYF.

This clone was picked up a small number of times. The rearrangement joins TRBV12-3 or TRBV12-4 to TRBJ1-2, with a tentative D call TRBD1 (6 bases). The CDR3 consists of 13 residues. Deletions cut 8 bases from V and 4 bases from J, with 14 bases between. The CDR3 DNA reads TGTGCCAGCGGGGGACATGGGGTCTATGGCTACACCTTC. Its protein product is CASGGHGVYGYTF.

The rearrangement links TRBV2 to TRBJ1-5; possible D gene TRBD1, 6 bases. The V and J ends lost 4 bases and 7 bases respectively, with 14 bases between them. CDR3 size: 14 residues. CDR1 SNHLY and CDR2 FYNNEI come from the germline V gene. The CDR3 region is CASSADSFGQPQHF. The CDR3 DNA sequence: TGTGCCAGCAGTGCGGACAGTTTCGGCCAGCCCCAGCATTTT.

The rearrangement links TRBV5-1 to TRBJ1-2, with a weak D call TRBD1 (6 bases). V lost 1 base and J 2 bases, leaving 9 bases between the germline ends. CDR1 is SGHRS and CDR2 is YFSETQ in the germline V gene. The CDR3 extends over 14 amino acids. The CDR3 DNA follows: TGCGCCAGCAGCTTGAACAGGGAAAACTATGGCTACACCTTC. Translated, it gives CASSLNRENYGYTF.

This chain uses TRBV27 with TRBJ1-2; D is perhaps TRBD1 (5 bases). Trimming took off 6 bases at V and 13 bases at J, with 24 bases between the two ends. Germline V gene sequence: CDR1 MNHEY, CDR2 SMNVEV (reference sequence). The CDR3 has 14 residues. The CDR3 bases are TGTGCCAGCAGACCAACCCCCTCCGGGACTTTTCTCACCTTC. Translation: CASRPTPSGTFLTF.

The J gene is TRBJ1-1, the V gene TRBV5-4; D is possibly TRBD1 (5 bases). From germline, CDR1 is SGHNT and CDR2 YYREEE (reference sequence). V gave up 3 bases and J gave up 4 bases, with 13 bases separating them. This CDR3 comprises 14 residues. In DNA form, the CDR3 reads TGTGCCAGCAGCTCCAACCTGGGGGGCACTGAAGCTTTCTTT. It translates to CASSSNLGGTEAFF.

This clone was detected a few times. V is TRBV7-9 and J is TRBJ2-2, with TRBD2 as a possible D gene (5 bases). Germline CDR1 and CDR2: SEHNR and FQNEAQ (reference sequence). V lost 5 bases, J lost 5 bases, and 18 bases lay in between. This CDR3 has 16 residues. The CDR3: CASSRGSLVFTGELFF. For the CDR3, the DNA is TGTGCCAGCAGCCGAGGGAGCCTAGTGTTTACCGGGGAGCTGTTTTTT.

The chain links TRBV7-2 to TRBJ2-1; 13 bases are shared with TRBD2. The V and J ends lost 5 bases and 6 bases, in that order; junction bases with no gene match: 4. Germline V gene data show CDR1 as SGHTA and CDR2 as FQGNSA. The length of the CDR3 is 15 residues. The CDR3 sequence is CASSTLAGGFNEQFF. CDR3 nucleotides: TGTGCCAGCAGCACACTAGCGGGGGGGTTCAATGAGCAGTTCTTC. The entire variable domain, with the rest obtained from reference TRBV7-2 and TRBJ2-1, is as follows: GAGVSQSPSNKVTEKGKDVELRCDPISGHTALYWYRQSLGQGLEFLIYFQGNSAPDKSGLPSDRFSAERTGGSVSTLTIQRTQQEDSAVYLCASSTLAGGFNEQFFGPGTRLTVL.

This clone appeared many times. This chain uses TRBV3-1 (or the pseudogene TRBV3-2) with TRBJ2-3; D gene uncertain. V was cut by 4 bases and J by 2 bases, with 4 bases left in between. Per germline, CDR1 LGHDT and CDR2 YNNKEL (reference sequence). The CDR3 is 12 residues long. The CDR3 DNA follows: TGTGCCAGCAGCCTCTTCACAGATACGCAGTATTTT. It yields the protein CASSLFTDTQYF.

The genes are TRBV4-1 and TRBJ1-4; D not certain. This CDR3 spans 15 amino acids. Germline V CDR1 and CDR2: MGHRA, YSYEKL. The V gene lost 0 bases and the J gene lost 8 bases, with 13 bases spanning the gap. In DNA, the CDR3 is TGCGCCAGCAGCCAAGAGGGGAGCGTAGGGGAAAAACTGTTTTTT. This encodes CASSQEGSVGEKLFF.

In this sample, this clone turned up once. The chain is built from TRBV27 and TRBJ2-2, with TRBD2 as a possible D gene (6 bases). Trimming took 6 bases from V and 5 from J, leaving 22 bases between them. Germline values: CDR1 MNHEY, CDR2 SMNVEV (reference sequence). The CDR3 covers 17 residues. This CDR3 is CASRWGVGRGPTGELFF. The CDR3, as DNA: TGTGCCAGCAGATGGGGGGTTGGTAGGGGTCCGACCGGGGAGCTGTTTTTT.

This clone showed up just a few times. The CDR3 sequence is CASGETGGGYTF. The CDR3 coding sequence is TGTGCCAGCGGGGAAACAGGGGGCGGCTACACCTTC. The J gene is TRBJ1-2, the V gene TRBV5-6; 9 bases agree with TRBD1. Per the germline V gene, CDR1 is SGHDT and CDR2 is YYEEEE. The CDR3 sequence is 12 residues long. With V trimmed by 7 bases and J by 8 bases, 6 bases remained unmatched.

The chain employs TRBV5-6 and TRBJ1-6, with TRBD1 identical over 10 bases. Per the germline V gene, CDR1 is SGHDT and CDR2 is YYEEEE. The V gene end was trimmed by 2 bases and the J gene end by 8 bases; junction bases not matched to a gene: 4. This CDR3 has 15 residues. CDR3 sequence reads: CASSFPGTGDSPLHF. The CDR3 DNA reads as TGTGCCAGCAGCTTTCCCGGGACAGGGGATTCACCCCTCCACTTT.

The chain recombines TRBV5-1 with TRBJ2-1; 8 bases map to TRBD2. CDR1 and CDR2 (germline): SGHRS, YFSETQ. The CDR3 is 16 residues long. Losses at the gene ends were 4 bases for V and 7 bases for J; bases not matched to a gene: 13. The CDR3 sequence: CASSPKAGVIGNEQFF. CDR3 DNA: TGCGCCAGCAGCCCCAAAGCGGGGGTCATAGGTAATGAGCAGTTCTTC.

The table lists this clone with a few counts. CDR3 nucleotides: TGTGCCAGCAGCAAGGACAGGTTAAGCAATCAGCCCCAGCATTTT. Translated: CASSKDRLSNQPQHF. The gene calls are TRBV6-5 and TRBJ1-5; 7 bases map to TRBD1. The CDR3 consists of 15 residues. With V trimmed by 6 bases and J by 1 base, 6 bases remained unmatched. Germline V lookup: CDR1 MNHEY, CDR2 SVGAGI.

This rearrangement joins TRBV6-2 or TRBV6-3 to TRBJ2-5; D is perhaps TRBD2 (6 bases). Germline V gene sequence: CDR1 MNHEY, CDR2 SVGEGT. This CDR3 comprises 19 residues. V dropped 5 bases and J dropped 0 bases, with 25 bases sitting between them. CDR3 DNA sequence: TGTGCCAGCAGTGGGCTGATTAATCTGGCGGGGTCTTACCAAGAGACCCAGTACTTC. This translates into CASSGLINLAGSYQETQYF.

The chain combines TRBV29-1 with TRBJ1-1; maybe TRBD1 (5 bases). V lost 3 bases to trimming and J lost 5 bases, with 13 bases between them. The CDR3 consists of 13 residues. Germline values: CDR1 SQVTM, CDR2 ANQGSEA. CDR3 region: CSVDVGGGTEAFF. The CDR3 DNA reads TGCAGCGTTGATGTCGGGGGGGGGACTGAAGCTTTCTTT.

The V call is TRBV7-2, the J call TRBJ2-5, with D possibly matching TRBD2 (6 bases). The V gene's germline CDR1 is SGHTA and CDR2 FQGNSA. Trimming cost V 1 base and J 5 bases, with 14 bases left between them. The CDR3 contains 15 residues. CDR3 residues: CASSLGVLAGETQYF. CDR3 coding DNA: TGTGCCAGCAGCTTAGGAGTCCTTGCGGGGGAGACCCAGTACTTC.

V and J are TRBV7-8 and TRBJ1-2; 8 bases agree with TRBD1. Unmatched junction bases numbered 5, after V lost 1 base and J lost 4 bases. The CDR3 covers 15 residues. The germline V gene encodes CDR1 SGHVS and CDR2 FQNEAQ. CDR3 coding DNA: TGTGCCAGCAGCTTAGAGGCAGGGGGCACCTATGGCTACACCTTC. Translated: CASSLEAGGTYGYTF.

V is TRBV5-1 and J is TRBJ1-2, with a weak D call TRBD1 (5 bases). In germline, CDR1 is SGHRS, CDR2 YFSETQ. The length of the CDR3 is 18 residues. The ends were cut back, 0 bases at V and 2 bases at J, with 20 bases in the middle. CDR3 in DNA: TGCGCCAGCAGCTTGGCCCCCGTGGTGGGGGGAAAGAACTATGGCTACACCTTC. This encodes CASSLAPVVGGKNYGYTF.

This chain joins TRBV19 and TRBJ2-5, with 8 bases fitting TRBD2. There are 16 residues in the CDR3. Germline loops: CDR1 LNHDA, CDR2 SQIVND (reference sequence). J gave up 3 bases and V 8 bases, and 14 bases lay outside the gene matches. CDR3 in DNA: TGTGCCAGTGTGGCCGGTCAGCGGGGGATAAAAGAGACCCAGTACTTC. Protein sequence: CASVAGQRGIKETQYF.

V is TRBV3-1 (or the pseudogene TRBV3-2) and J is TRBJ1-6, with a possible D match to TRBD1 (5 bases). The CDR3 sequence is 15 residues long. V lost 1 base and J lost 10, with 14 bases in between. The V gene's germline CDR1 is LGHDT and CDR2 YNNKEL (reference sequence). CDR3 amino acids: CASSQVGGAESPLHF. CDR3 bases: TGTGCCAGCAGCCAAGTGGGGGGTGCCGAGTCACCCCTCCACTTT.

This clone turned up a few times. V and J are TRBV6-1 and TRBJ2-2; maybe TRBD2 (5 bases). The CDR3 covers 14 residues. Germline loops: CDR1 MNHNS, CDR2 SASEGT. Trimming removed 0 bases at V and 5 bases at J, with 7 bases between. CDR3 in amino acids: CASSEAPGTGELFF. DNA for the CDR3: TGTGCCAGCAGTGAAGCGCCGGGGACCGGGGAGCTGTTTTTT.

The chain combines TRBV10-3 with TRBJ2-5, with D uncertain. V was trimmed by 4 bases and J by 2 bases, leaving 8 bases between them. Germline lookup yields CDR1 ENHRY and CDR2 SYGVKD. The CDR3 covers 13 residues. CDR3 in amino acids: CAISVVLQETQYF. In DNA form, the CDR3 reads TGTGCCATCAGTGTTGTTTTACAAGAGACCCAGTACTTC.